This section outlines one TCR beta chain sequence together with its context. Its antigen is not identified. These data originate in a study of shared clonotypes between healthy human individuals. Study findings and constraints: Deeper or shallower sequencing was expected to change how clonotypes are shared among donors. Large sequencing depth failed to make sorted-subset sequencing complete, rarefaction showed.

Each of the donors was a healthy adult who was HIV-negative and had not had a recent acute infection or vaccination. TCRdb's table, derived via immunoSEQ multiplex PCR, lists solely in-frame clones and lacks some. Of approximately 1,500,000 clones in the sample, 95% to 99% were seen once. The source of this sequence is a man aged 25 to 45 in good health. Sequencing used naive CD4+ T cells sorted from blood. As to subset: CD45RA+ positively selected.

CDR3 in amino acids: CASSESFQPQHF. The CDR3, as DNA: TGTGCCAGCAGTGAATCTTTCCAGCCCCAGCATTTT. The V gene is TRBV2, the J gene TRBJ1-5; no reliable D call. The CDR3 contains 12 residues. Between the trimmed V and J ends, which lost 2 bases and 7 bases, there was a span of 6 bases. Germline CDR1 reads SNHLY; CDR2 reads FYNNEI.